This T cell receptor (beta chain) was identified during a study of cytotoxic CD8 clonotypes in ibrutinib-treated CLL. Study overall: Results showed some 24 partial and 2 complete responses; following median around 73 months, approximately 14 remained remitted, roughly twelve advanced. Study-level results: Whereas clonality rose at ibrutinib response, it declined toward baseline at progression. Shared public clonotypes were rare, and on treatment they either got smaller or stayed the same.

This clone was picked up a small number of times. Its specificity is not known. The intended depth for sequencing was 1 in 200,000 to 1 in 1 million T cells. This table comes from immunoSEQ multiplex PCR, and its TCRdb copy is limited to in-frame clones, with some not included. The repertoire has over 200,000 clones, 79% of them found once; the top ten carry more than 9.5%. This CDR3 spans 12 amino acids. Germline V gene sequence: CDR1 MGHDK, CDR2 SYGVNS. V was cut by 3 bases and J by 3 bases, with 6 bases left in between. V and J are TRBV25-1 and TRBJ2-7, with D maybe TRBD2 (5 bases). The receptor's source is a human donor with chronic lymphocytic leukemia. Sample: PBMCs, taken after 12 months of ibrutinib treatment. The chain's CDR3 is CASSDRDYEQYF. CDR3 DNA: TGTGCCAGCAGTGACCGGGACTACGAGCAGTACTTC.